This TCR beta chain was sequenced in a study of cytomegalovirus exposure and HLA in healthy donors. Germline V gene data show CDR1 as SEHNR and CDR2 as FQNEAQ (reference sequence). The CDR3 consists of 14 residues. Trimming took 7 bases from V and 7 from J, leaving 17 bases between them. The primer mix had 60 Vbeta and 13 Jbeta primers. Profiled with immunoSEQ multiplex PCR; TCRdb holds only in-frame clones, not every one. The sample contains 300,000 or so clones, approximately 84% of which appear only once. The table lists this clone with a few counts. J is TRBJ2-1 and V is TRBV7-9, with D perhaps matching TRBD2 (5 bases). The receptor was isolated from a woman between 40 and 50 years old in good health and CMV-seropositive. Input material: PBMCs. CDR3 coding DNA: TGTGCCAGCACCGAACAACTAGGGTTTAATGAGCAGTTCTTC. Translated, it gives CASTEQLGFNEQFF.